This T cell receptor beta chain was retrieved from a study of beta chain features in type 1 diabetes. Study-level information: All samples combined gave fewer than 110 million sorted cells for examination. Study results and limitations: VDJ junctions in type 1 diabetes patients carried more deletions and fewer insertions. Shorter TCRB CDR3s, moderately but significantly so, marked every one of the four CD4+ subsets in Type 1 diabetes patients. With patients and controls alike, PCR might favor shorter templates to an equal degree.

Isolation of CD4+ naive, central memory, regulatory and stem cell-like memory cells was achieved by sorting via CD45RO/CCR7/CD25/CD127/CD95/CD27. The V gene lost 2 bases and the J gene lost 4 bases, with 14 bases spanning the gap. The CDR3 has 15 amino acids. Germline lookup yields CDR1 MNHNS and CDR2 SASEGT. With respect to this clone: Its antigen remains unidentified.

All of the isolated RNA was reverse transcribed, so expressed TCRB transcripts were sequenced. The table came from immunoSEQ multiplex PCR; TCRdb's copy has only in-frame clones and leaves some out. The sample lists about 710,000 clones, about an eighth occurring once. The origin of this receptor is a man between 18 and 35 years old with type 1 diabetes. The specimen was naive CD4+ T cells from blood. This chain uses TRBV6-1 with TRBJ1-2; D call uncertain. The DNA of the CDR3 is TGTGCCAGCAGTGAATGGTGGCAGGCCATCTATGGCTACACCTTC. Its translation: CASSEWWQAIYGYTF.